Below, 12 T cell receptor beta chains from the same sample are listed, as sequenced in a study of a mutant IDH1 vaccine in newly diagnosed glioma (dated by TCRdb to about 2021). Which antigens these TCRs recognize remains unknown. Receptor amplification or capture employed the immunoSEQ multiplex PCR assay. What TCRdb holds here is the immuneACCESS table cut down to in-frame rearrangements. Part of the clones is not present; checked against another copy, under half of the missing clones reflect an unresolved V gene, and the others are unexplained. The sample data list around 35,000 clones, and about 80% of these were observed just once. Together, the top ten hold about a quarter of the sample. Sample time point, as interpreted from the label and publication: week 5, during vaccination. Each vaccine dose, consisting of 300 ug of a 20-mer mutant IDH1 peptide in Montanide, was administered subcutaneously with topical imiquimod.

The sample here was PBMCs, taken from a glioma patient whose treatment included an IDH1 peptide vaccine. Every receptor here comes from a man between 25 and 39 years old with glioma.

The CDR3 region has the DNA TGTGCCAGCAGCTTAGAGGGGGGGACTGGAAACACCATATATTTT. This codes for CASSLEGGTGNTIYF. The chain recombines TRBV7-2 with TRBJ1-3, with D possibly matching TRBD1 (6 bases). This CDR3 contains 15 residues. CDR1 and CDR2 (germline): SGHTA, FQGNSA. V was cut by 1 base and J by 2 bases, with 9 bases left in between. The full variable domain, completed using reference TRBV7-2 and TRBJ1-3, is GAGVSQSPSNKVTEKGKDVELRCDPISGHTALYWYRQSLGQGLEFLIYFQGNSAPDKSGLPSDRFSAERTGGSVSTLTIQRTQQEDSAVYLCASSLEGGTGNTIYFGEGSWLTVV.

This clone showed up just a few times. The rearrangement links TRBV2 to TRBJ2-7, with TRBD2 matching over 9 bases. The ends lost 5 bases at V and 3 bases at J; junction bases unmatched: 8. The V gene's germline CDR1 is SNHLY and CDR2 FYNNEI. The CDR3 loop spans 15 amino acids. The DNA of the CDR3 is TGTGCCAGCAGTTACCGACTAGCGGCACACTACGAGCAGTACTTC. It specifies CASSYRLAAHYEQYF.

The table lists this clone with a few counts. CDR3 region: CAISEGRQGTTYEQYF. CDR3 in DNA: TGTGCCATCAGTGAGGGACGACAGGGAACAACCTACGAGCAGTACTTC. The rearrangement links TRBV10-3 to TRBJ2-7; 7 positions match TRBD1. Trimming removed 2 bases from V and 2 bases from J; junction bases left unmatched: 9. The CDR3 consists of 16 residues. CDR1 and CDR2 from the germline V gene are ENHRY and SYGVKD.

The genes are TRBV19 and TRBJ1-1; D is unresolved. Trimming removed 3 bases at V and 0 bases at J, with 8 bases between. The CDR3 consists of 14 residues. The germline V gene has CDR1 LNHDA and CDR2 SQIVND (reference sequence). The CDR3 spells CASSMFRMNTEAFF. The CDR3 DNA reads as TGTGCCAGTAGTATGTTCAGAATGAACACTGAAGCTTTCTTT.

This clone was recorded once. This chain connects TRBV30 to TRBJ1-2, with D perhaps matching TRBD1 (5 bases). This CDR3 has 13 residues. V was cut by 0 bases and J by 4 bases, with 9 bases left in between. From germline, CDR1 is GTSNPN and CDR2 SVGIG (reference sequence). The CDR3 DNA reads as TGTGCCTGGAGTGTCGGGGACCGCTATGGCTACACCTTC. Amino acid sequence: CAWSVGDRYGYTF.

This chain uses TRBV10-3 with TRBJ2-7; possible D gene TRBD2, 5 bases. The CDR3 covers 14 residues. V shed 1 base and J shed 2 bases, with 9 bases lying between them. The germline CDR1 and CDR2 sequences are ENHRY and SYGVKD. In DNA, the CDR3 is TGTGCCATCAGTGAGTTTAGCGAGACCTACGAGCAGTACTTC. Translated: CAISEFSETYEQYF.

The CDR3 is CATPARTGVEETQYF. For the CDR3, the DNA is TGCGCCACCCCTGCCCGGACAGGGGTCGAAGAGACCCAGTACTTC. V gene TRBV5-1 combines with J gene TRBJ2-5, with 9 bases identical to TRBD1. The CDR3 spans 15 residues. Germline CDR1 reads SGHRS; CDR2 reads YFSETQ. V dropped 9 bases and J dropped 3; count of bases not matched to a gene: 12.

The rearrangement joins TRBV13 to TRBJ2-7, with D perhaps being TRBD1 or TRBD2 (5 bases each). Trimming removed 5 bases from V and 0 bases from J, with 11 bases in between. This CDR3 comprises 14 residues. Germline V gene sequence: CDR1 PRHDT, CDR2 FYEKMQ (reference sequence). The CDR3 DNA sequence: TGTGCCAGCAGCACCCGGGACCTCTCCTACGAGCAGTACTTC. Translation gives CASSTRDLSYEQYF.

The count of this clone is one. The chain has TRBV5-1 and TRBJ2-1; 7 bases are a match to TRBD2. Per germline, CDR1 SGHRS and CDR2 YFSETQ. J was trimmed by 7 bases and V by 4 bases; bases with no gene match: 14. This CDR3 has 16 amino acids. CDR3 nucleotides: TGCGCCAGCAGCCGGCCCGGCGCGGGGAGGGAGAATGAGCAGTTCTTC. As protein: CASSRPGAGRENEQFF.

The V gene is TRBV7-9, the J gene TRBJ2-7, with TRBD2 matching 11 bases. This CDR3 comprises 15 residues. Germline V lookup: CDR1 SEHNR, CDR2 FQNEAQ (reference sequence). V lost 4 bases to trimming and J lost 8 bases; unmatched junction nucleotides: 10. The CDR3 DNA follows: TGTGCCAGCAGCTCAAACTCTGGGACTAGCGGTAAGCAGTACTTC. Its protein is CASSSNSGTSGKQYF. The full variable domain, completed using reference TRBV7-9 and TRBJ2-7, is DTGVSQNPRHKITKRGQNVTFRCDPISEHNRLYWYRQTLGQGPEFLTYFQNEAQLEKSRLLSDRFSAERPKGSFSTLEIQRTEQGDSAMYLCASSSNSGTSGKQYFGPGTRLTVT.

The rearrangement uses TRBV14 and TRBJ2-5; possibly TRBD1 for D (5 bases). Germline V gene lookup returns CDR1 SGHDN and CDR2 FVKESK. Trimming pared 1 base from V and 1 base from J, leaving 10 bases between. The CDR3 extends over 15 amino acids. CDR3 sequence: CASSQGRALQETQYF. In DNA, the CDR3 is TGTGCCAGCAGCCAAGGCAGGGCCCTCCAAGAGACCCAGTACTTC.

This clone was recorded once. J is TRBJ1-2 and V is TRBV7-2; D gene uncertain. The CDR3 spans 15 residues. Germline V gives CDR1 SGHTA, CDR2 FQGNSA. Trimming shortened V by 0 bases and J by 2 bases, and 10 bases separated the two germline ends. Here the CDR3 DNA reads TGTGCCAGCAGCTTAGCTCCAGACAACAACTATGGCTACACCTTC. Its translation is CASSLAPDNNYGYTF.